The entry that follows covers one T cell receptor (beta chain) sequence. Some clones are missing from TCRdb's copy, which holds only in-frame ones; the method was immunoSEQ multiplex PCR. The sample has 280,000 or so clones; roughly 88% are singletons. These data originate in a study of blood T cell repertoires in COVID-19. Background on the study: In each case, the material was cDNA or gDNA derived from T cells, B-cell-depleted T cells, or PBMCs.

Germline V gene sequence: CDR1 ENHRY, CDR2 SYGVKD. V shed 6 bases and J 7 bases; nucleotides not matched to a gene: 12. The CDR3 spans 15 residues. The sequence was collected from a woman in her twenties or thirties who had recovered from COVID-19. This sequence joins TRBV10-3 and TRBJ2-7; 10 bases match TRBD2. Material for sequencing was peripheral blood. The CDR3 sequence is CAIRAHSGGPGEQYF. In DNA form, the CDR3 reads TGTGCCATCAGAGCCCATAGCGGGGGGCCGGGAGAGCAGTACTTC.